This is a list of T cell receptor beta chains from one sample in a study of monozygotic twins with inflammatory bowel disease. TCRdb re-called the 5' RACE reads and gives one entry per CDR3 protein, without DNA. The sample's table shows 300,000 to 350,000 distinct CDR3 sequences. The specimen sequenced was blood. Source of these receptors: a human donor with ulcerative colitis or Crohn's disease, or a healthy co-twin of an affected twin (not recorded which). Both conserved end residues are part of each CDR3. Each record gives: V gene, J gene, CDR3 protein.

v_gene: TRBV7-9
j_gene: TRBJ2-3
CDR3aa: CASSILESGATDTQYF

v_gene: TRBV5-1
j_gene: TRBJ1-1
CDR3aa: CASSPDSKVTEPFF

v_gene: TRBV3-1
j_gene: TRBJ2-3
CDR3aa: CASSQEAASTDTQYF

v_gene: TRBV9
j_gene: TRBJ2-1
CDR3aa: CASSVAGGPSDNEQFF

v_gene: TRBV12-3/TRBV12-4
j_gene: TRBJ2-7
CDR3aa: CASSPGLFGYEQYF

v_gene: TRBV10-2
j_gene: TRBJ2-7
CDR3aa: CASRNPPGTHYEQYF

v_gene: TRBV10-3
j_gene: TRBJ2-6
CDR3aa: CAISGPTGKVRYSGANVLTF

v_gene: TRBV7-2
j_gene: TRBJ2-1
CDR3aa: CASSQRGGNYNEQFF

v_gene: TRBV5-1
j_gene: TRBJ2-3
CDR3aa: CASSLDGTRADTQYF

v_gene: TRBV3-1
j_gene: TRBJ2-2
CDR3aa: CASTPSPAPNTGELFF

v_gene: TRBV29-1
j_gene: TRBJ1-5
CDR3aa: CSVGDRNQPQHF

v_gene: TRBV27
j_gene: TRBJ2-5
CDR3aa: CASSFLGGTETQYF

v_gene: TRBV7-8
j_gene: TRBJ2-3
CDR3aa: CASSSRGTGYDTQYF

v_gene: TRBV9
j_gene: TRBJ1-6
CDR3aa: CASSVEAGEAQSPLHF

v_gene: TRBV6-5
j_gene: TRBJ1-1
CDR3aa: CASSYSNVGENTEAFF

v_gene: TRBV27
j_gene: TRBJ1-1
CDR3aa: CASSLYGEWTEAFF

v_gene: TRBV29-1
j_gene: TRBJ1-4
CDR3aa: CSVQGAMGEKLFF

v_gene: TRBV2
j_gene: TRBJ2-5
CDR3aa: CASSTRTGQETQYF

v_gene: TRBV4-1
j_gene: TRBJ2-1
CDR3aa: CASSQDRTSSARSKFF

v_gene: TRBV29-1
j_gene: TRBJ2-7
CDR3aa: CSVQNRAYEQYF

v_gene: TRBV4-1
j_gene: TRBJ2-3
CDR3aa: CASSRGNGADTQYF

v_gene: TRBV20-1
j_gene: TRBJ1-1
CDR3aa: CSARVKKTVNTEAFF

v_gene: TRBV7-9
j_gene: TRBJ2-7
CDR3aa: CASSLALAGHYEQYF

v_gene: TRBV6-4
j_gene: TRBJ2-1
CDR3aa: CASSITGLASDEQFF

v_gene: TRBV20-1
j_gene: TRBJ2-3
CDR3aa: CSASGAEGLDTQYF

v_gene: TRBV11-1
j_gene: TRBJ2-2
CDR3aa: CASSVSSGVSSWNTGELFF

v_gene: TRBV20-1
j_gene: TRBJ2-7
CDR3aa: CSARPPGSGSTEQYF

v_gene: TRBV7-2
j_gene: TRBJ2-7
CDR3aa: CASSLRYSGTYEQYF